Shown below are 3 T cell receptor beta chains from a single sample sequenced in a study of CXCR3-negative and CXCR3-positive naive CD8 T cells. Study observations and caveats: TRB CDR3s of CXCR3-positive naive cells were more hydrophobic than those of CXCR3-negative naive cells.

These TCRs are of unknown antigen specificity. It was by 5' RACE with UMI labels that the TRB cDNA libraries were prepared. For each CDR3 protein, TCRdb gives one entry from its re-call of the 5' RACE reads, without DNA. The sample is made up of about 63,000 distinct CDR3 sequences, and the top ten hold 4.8% of it. The sample consisted of naive CXCR3+ CD8+ T cells from blood. As to subset: CD45RO-CCR7+CD27+CD95- naive CD8+ T cells expressing CXCR3 (TNR3+). The source is a human donor in good health. Some clones in this sample may be carry-over from other donors' samples.

V gene TRBV29-1 combines with J gene TRBJ1-2. The CDR3 is 14 amino acids. CDR1 and CDR2 from the germline V gene are SQVTM and ANQGSEA. CDR3 region: CSVESLGTAYSYTF.

The chain has TRBV27 and TRBJ1-1. CDR3 length: 14 amino acids. Germline values: CDR1 MNHEY, CDR2 SMNVEV (reference sequence). The CDR3 loop is CASGWQGGNTEAFF.

This CDR3 reads CASSYGGPLHF. This chain connects TRBV7-6 to TRBJ1-6; TCRdb's D gene call, TRBD1, goes unchecked for lack of DNA. This CDR3 is built from 11 residues. Germline V gives CDR1 SGHVS, CDR2 FNYEAQ.